The rows below give T cell receptor beta chains drawn from one sample of a study of blood T cell repertoires in COVID-19. The protocol was immunoSEQ multiplex PCR, while the TCRdb copy is restricted to in-frame clones and leaves out a portion. The sample has under 400,000 clones, 70% to 90% seen once. The specimen was peripheral blood. Source of these receptors: a woman aged 25-40 years with COVID-19, enrolled during active disease. Each CDR3 is given with its conserved first and last residue. The D gene is left open where the match is weak. Clone sizes are given selectively: once, few, many, or a class where the clone is expanded.

d_call: TRBD1; j_call: TRBJ2-3; clone_size: .; cdr3_length: 13; v_call: TRBV6-5; cdr3_aa: CASRGQNTDTQYF; cdr3_nt: TGTGCCAGCAGGGGACAGAACACAGATACGCAGTATTTT
d_call: TRBD1; j_call: TRBJ1-3; clone_size: .; cdr3_length: 15; v_call: TRBV6-5; cdr3_aa: CATSRQGGSGNTIYF; cdr3_nt: TGTGCCACCTCGCGACAGGGAGGCTCTGGAAACACCATATATTTT
d_call: .; j_call: TRBJ1-4; clone_size: .; cdr3_length: 10; v_call: TRBV29-1; cdr3_aa: CSVDRGTEFF; cdr3_nt: TGCAGCGTTGACCGGGGGACCGAGTTTTTT
d_call: TRBD2; j_call: TRBJ2-1; clone_size: .; cdr3_length: 16; v_call: TRBV24-1; cdr3_aa: CATSDPSGETYNEQFF; cdr3_nt: TGTGCCACCAGTGATCCCAGCGGGGAAACCTACAATGAGCAGTTCTTC
d_call: .; j_call: TRBJ1-1; clone_size: .; cdr3_length: 15; v_call: TRBV6-2/TRBV6-3; cdr3_aa: CASSSVFLGNTEAFF; cdr3_nt: TGTGCCAGCAGTTCCGTTTTCCTCGGGAACACTGAAGCTTTCTTT
d_call: .; j_call: TRBJ1-1; clone_size: .; cdr3_length: 14; v_call: TRBV5-6; cdr3_aa: CASSARLVNTEAFF; cdr3_nt: TGTGCCAGCAGCGCCCGTCTAGTTAACACTGAAGCTTTCTTT
d_call: TRBD1; j_call: TRBJ1-2; clone_size: .; cdr3_length: 15; v_call: TRBV4-1; cdr3_aa: CASSQDQAGGNGYTF; cdr3_nt: TGCGCCAGCAGCCAAGATCAGGCAGGGGGCAATGGCTACACCTTC
d_call: TRBD2; j_call: TRBJ2-2; clone_size: .; cdr3_length: 16; v_call: TRBV3-1/TRBV3-2; cdr3_aa: CASSLLAGVNTGELFF; cdr3_nt: TGTGCCAGCAGCCTCCTAGCGGGGGTAAACACCGGGGAGCTGTTTTTT
d_call: .; j_call: TRBJ2-1; clone_size: .; cdr3_length: 13; v_call: TRBV9; cdr3_aa: CASSVGAGGEQFF; cdr3_nt: TGTGCCAGCAGCGTAGGGGCCGGCGGGGAGCAGTTCTTC
d_call: .; j_call: TRBJ2-1; clone_size: .; cdr3_length: 17; v_call: TRBV5-1; cdr3_aa: CASSLRAPGRPNNEQFF; cdr3_nt: TGCGCCAGCAGCTTGAGGGCCCCAGGGAGGCCTAACAATGAGCAGTTCTTC
d_call: .; j_call: TRBJ2-2; clone_size: .; cdr3_length: 16; v_call: TRBV10-3; cdr3_aa: CAISGRREANTGELFF; cdr3_nt: TGTGCCATCAGTGGCCGGAGGGAGGCGAACACCGGGGAGCTGTTTTTT
d_call: .; j_call: TRBJ2-2; clone_size: .; cdr3_length: 15; v_call: TRBV28; cdr3_aa: CASSPGSRFTGELFF; cdr3_nt: TGTGCCAGCAGCCCCGGGTCCAGATTCACCGGGGAGCTGTTTTTT
d_call: .; j_call: TRBJ2-4; clone_size: .; cdr3_length: 14; v_call: TRBV28; cdr3_aa: CASSPHRITNIQYF; cdr3_nt: TGTGCCAGCAGCCCCCACAGGATTACAAACATTCAGTACTTC
d_call: .; j_call: TRBJ2-3; clone_size: .; cdr3_length: 12; v_call: TRBV24-1; cdr3_aa: CATKGITDTQYF; cdr3_nt: TGTGCCACCAAGGGGATCACAGATACGCAGTATTTT
d_call: .; j_call: TRBJ2-5; clone_size: once; cdr3_length: 14; v_call: TRBV5-1; cdr3_aa: CASSSSGGWETQYF; cdr3_nt: TGCGCCAGCAGCTCCTCGGGGGGCTGGGAGACCCAGTACTTC
d_call: .; j_call: TRBJ1-5; clone_size: once; cdr3_length: 14; v_call: TRBV2; cdr3_aa: CASSPTRKVQPQHF; cdr3_nt: TGTGCCAGCAGTCCGACACGTAAGGTTCAGCCCCAGCATTTT
d_call: .; j_call: TRBJ2-1; clone_size: .; cdr3_length: 17; v_call: TRBV10-3; cdr3_aa: CAISESGGVSSYNEQFF; cdr3_nt: TGTGCCATCAGTGAGTCGGGAGGCGTTAGCTCCTACAATGAGCAGTTCTTC
d_call: .; j_call: TRBJ1-5; clone_size: .; cdr3_length: 17; v_call: TRBV21-1; cdr3_aa: CARLAGQGALGNQPRHF; cdr3_nt: TGTGCCAGATTAGCGGGACAGGGGGCTTTGGGCAATCAGCCCCGGCATTTT
d_call: TRBD2; j_call: TRBJ2-7; clone_size: once; cdr3_length: 16; v_call: TRBV7-2; cdr3_aa: CASSGTSGGAYYEQYF; cdr3_nt: TGTGCCAGCAGCGGGACTAGCGGGGGGGCCTACTACGAGCAGTACTTC
d_call: TRBD1; j_call: TRBJ1-1; clone_size: .; cdr3_length: 17; v_call: TRBV6-1; cdr3_aa: CASSESGRGSGNTEAFF; cdr3_nt: TGTGCCAGCAGTGAATCGGGCAGGGGGTCTGGGAACACTGAAGCTTTCTTT
d_call: TRBD1; j_call: TRBJ1-2; clone_size: few; cdr3_length: 15; v_call: TRBV3-1/TRBV3-2; cdr3_aa: CASSTQGRLDYGYTF; cdr3_nt: TGTGCCAGCAGCACACAGGGGCGTCTGGACTATGGCTACACCTTC
d_call: .; j_call: TRBJ2-2; clone_size: .; cdr3_length: 16; v_call: TRBV5-1; cdr3_aa: CASSPEGMANTGELFF; cdr3_nt: TGCGCCAGCAGCCCGGAGGGAATGGCGAACACCGGGGAGCTGTTTTTT
d_call: .; j_call: TRBJ1-6; clone_size: .; cdr3_length: 16; v_call: TRBV15; cdr3_aa: CATSPTGETYNSPLHF; cdr3_nt: TGTGCCACCAGCCCAACGGGGGAAACCTATAATTCACCCCTCCACTTT